Detailed here is one T cell receptor (beta chain). These data come from a study of T cell responses to AZD1222 COVID-19 vaccine. Sequencing was performed with immunoSEQ multiplex PCR; in TCRdb, only in-frame clones are kept and a portion is missing. The data show 250,000 to 300,000 clones, 90% to 95% seen once. Germline loops: CDR1 MNHNS, CDR2 SASEGT. Trimming removed 5 bases at V and 3 bases at J, with 14 bases between. CDR3 length: 15 amino acids. This clonotype originated in an adult who received the AZD1222 COVID-19 vaccine. Sample: peripheral blood, taken 28 days after the second AZD1222 dose. This sequence joins TRBV6-1 and TRBJ1-5; D remains unclear. The CDR3 loop is CASSSPGPANQPQHF. DNA of the CDR3: TGTGCCAGCAGTTCCCCGGGCCCGGCCAATCAGCCCCAGCATTTT.